Listed below are T cell receptor beta chains from one sample, sequenced in a study of shared clonotypes between healthy human individuals. Using immunoSEQ multiplex PCR, the repertoire was profiled, and TCRdb retains in-frame clones only, with some absent. This sample carries about 2.3 million clones, 85% to 95% of them seen once, and the ten largest clones take about 0.41%. The sample consisted of naive CD4+ T cells from PBMCs. The source of these receptors is a man younger than 35 in good health. Some clones in this sample may be carry-over from other donors' samples. Both conserved end residues are part of each CDR3. D genes are given only for firm matches. Rows may omit the clone size; those that give it use once, few, many or a size class.

v_gene: TRBV6-5
abundance: .
d_gene: .
j_gene: TRBJ1-4
CDR3nt: TGTGCCAGCAGTTACTCGACGGGACAAAATGAAAAACTGTTTTTT
CDR3aa: CASSYSTGQNEKLFF

v_gene: TRBV27
abundance: .
d_gene: .
j_gene: TRBJ2-5
CDR3nt: TGTGCCAGCAGTGGGGTGGGGGGCGGAGAGACCCAGTACTTC
CDR3aa: CASSGVGGGETQYF

v_gene: TRBV5-6
abundance: .
d_gene: .
j_gene: TRBJ2-3
CDR3nt: TGTGCCAGCAGCTTAACTGGCACAGATACGCAGTATTTT
CDR3aa: CASSLTGTDTQYF

v_gene: TRBV9
abundance: .
d_gene: .
j_gene: TRBJ2-2
CDR3nt: TGTGCCAGCAGCCCCGGGGGGCAGAACACCGGGGAGCTGTTTTTT
CDR3aa: CASSPGGQNTGELFF

v_gene: TRBV27
abundance: .
d_gene: .
j_gene: TRBJ2-5
CDR3nt: TGTGCCAGCAGTTTAGCGGGACGGGAGACCCAGTACTTC
CDR3aa: CASSLAGRETQYF

v_gene: TRBV4-1
abundance: .
d_gene: TRBD2
j_gene: TRBJ2-1
CDR3nt: TGCGCCAGCAGCCAAGAGATAGGGACTAGCGGGAACAATGAGCAGTTCTTC
CDR3aa: CASSQEIGTSGNNEQFF

v_gene: TRBV4-3
abundance: .
d_gene: .
j_gene: TRBJ2-7
CDR3nt: TGCGCCAGCAGCCAAGCCGTTTCCTACGAGCAGTACTTC
CDR3aa: CASSQAVSYEQYF

v_gene: TRBV7-3
abundance: .
d_gene: TRBD1
j_gene: TRBJ2-2
CDR3nt: TGTGCCAGCAGCGCCGACAGGGGCGCCGGGGAGCTGTTTTTT
CDR3aa: CASSADRGAGELFF

v_gene: TRBV15
abundance: .
d_gene: .
j_gene: TRBJ2-2
CDR3nt: TGTGCCACCAGCAGAGAGCAGGTCATAGGGGAGCTGTTTTTT
CDR3aa: CATSREQVIGELFF

v_gene: TRBV19
abundance: .
d_gene: TRBD1
j_gene: TRBJ2-3
CDR3nt: TGTGCCAGTAGTATCCCCCGAGGACAGGACCTGCGGAATACGCAGTATTTT
CDR3aa: CASSIPRGQDLRNTQYF

v_gene: TRBV9
abundance: .
d_gene: TRBD1
j_gene: TRBJ2-7
CDR3nt: TGTGCCAGCAGCGGGACAGGCAGCTCCTACGAGCAGTACTTC
CDR3aa: CASSGTGSSYEQYF

v_gene: TRBV2
abundance: .
d_gene: .
j_gene: TRBJ2-1
CDR3nt: TGTGCCAGCAGTGTAGACAATGAGCAGTTCTTC
CDR3aa: CASSVDNEQFF

v_gene: TRBV27
abundance: .
d_gene: TRBD1
j_gene: TRBJ1-5
CDR3nt: TGTGCCAGCAGTTTCGGCAGGGGGGCGAATCAGCCCCAGCATTTT
CDR3aa: CASSFGRGANQPQHF

v_gene: TRBV30
abundance: .
d_gene: .
j_gene: TRBJ2-2
CDR3nt: TGTGCCTGGAGGCAGGGGAACACCGGGGAGCTGTTTTTT
CDR3aa: CAWRQGNTGELFF

v_gene: TRBV25-1
abundance: .
d_gene: .
j_gene: TRBJ1-2
CDR3nt: TGTGCCAGCAGTGGGGGCGCCCGATATGGCTACACCTTC
CDR3aa: CASSGGARYGYTF

v_gene: TRBV11-2
abundance: .
d_gene: TRBD1
j_gene: TRBJ1-3
CDR3nt: TGTGCCAGCAGCTTTCGACAGGGGCCGTTCTCTGGAAACACCATATATTTT
CDR3aa: CASSFRQGPFSGNTIYF

v_gene: TRBV6-4
abundance: .
d_gene: .
j_gene: TRBJ2-6
CDR3nt: TGTGCCAGCAGCTCTAACAGGGCTGGGGCCAACGTCCTGACTTTC
CDR3aa: CASSSNRAGANVLTF

v_gene: TRBV5-1
abundance: .
d_gene: TRBD1
j_gene: TRBJ1-1
CDR3nt: TGCGCCAGCAGCTTGGGGACAGGGGCACTCACTGAAGCTTTCTTT
CDR3aa: CASSLGTGALTEAFF

v_gene: TRBV5-1
abundance: .
d_gene: .
j_gene: TRBJ2-7
CDR3nt: TGCGCCAGCAGCCGAAGTGGGGTACCCTACGAGCAGTACTTC
CDR3aa: CASSRSGVPYEQYF

v_gene: TRBV27
abundance: .
d_gene: .
j_gene: TRBJ2-1
CDR3nt: TGTGCCAGCACCCACTACAATGAGCAGTTCTTC
CDR3aa: CASTHYNEQFF

v_gene: TRBV10-3
abundance: .
d_gene: .
j_gene: TRBJ2-3
CDR3nt: TGTGCCCTCAGAGGATCCACAGGGTCCACAGATACGCAGTATTTT
CDR3aa: CALRGSTGSTDTQYF

v_gene: TRBV7-3
abundance: .
d_gene: TRBD2
j_gene: TRBJ2-2
CDR3nt: TGTGCCAGCAGCTTATACGGGGGGGAACTGTTTTTT
CDR3aa: CASSLYGGELFF

v_gene: TRBV7-9
abundance: .
d_gene: TRBD1
j_gene: TRBJ1-1
CDR3nt: TGTGCCAGCAGCGTCACAGGGGGAAACACTGAAGCTTTCTTT
CDR3aa: CASSVTGGNTEAFF

v_gene: TRBV5-1
abundance: .
d_gene: .
j_gene: TRBJ1-2
CDR3nt: TGCGCCAGCAGCTTGGCCTTTGGAGGGGGCTATGGCTACACCTTC
CDR3aa: CASSLAFGGGYGYTF

v_gene: TRBV19
abundance: .
d_gene: .
j_gene: TRBJ2-1
CDR3nt: TGTGCCAGTAGTATAGACTTGCGCGGTGAGCAGTTCTTC
CDR3aa: CASSIDLRGEQFF

v_gene: TRBV28
abundance: .
d_gene: TRBD1
j_gene: TRBJ2-2
CDR3nt: TGTGCCAGCAGTTCCGGGACAGGGGACACCGGGGAGCTGTTTTTT
CDR3aa: CASSSGTGDTGELFF

v_gene: TRBV6-1
abundance: .
d_gene: TRBD2
j_gene: TRBJ2-1
CDR3nt: TGTGCCAGCAGTGAAGGACTAGCGGTATACAATGAGCAGTTCTTC
CDR3aa: CASSEGLAVYNEQFF

v_gene: TRBV27
abundance: once
d_gene: TRBD1
j_gene: TRBJ1-5
CDR3nt: TGTGCCAGCAGTCCGGGGACAGTGAGCAATCAGCCCCAGCATTTT
CDR3aa: CASSPGTVSNQPQHF

v_gene: TRBV5-1
abundance: .
d_gene: .
j_gene: TRBJ1-4
CDR3nt: TGCGCCAGCAGCCTCCGGGTTAACGGTGAAAAACTGTTTTTT
CDR3aa: CASSLRVNGEKLFF

v_gene: TRBV7-3
abundance: .
d_gene: .
j_gene: TRBJ2-2
CDR3nt: TGTGCCAGCAGCTTATCAGCAGGGAACACCGGGGAGCTGTTTTTT
CDR3aa: CASSLSAGNTGELFF

v_gene: TRBV5-1
abundance: .
d_gene: TRBD1
j_gene: TRBJ1-1
CDR3nt: TGCGCCAGCAGCCGATCGCAGGGGGCGAACACTGAAGCTTTCTTT
CDR3aa: CASSRSQGANTEAFF

v_gene: TRBV25-1
abundance: .
d_gene: .
j_gene: TRBJ1-5
CDR3nt: TGTGCCAGCAGTGACCCCCGGCGGGGGGATCAGCCCCAGCATTTT
CDR3aa: CASSDPRRGDQPQHF

v_gene: TRBV5-1
abundance: .
d_gene: .
j_gene: TRBJ1-2
CDR3nt: TGCGCCAGCAGCTCAGGGAGGAGGGAGAATGGCTACACCTTC
CDR3aa: CASSSGRRENGYTF

v_gene: TRBV29-1
abundance: .
d_gene: .
j_gene: TRBJ1-6
CDR3nt: TGCAGCGTCGCGCAGGGGACCAATTCACCCCTCCACTTT
CDR3aa: CSVAQGTNSPLHF

v_gene: TRBV27
abundance: .
d_gene: .
j_gene: TRBJ1-1
CDR3nt: TGTGCCAGCAGTGGGGGGCTGAACACTGAAGCTTTCTTT
CDR3aa: CASSGGLNTEAFF

v_gene: TRBV7-2
abundance: .
d_gene: .
j_gene: TRBJ1-2
CDR3nt: TGTGCCAGCAGCTTAGAGAGAAGACCATCTAACTATGGCTACACCTTC
CDR3aa: CASSLERRPSNYGYTF

v_gene: TRBV28
abundance: .
d_gene: TRBD2
j_gene: TRBJ2-2
CDR3nt: TGTGCCAGCAGTTTCTTCCCTAGCGGGAGCACCGGGGAGCTGTTTTTT
CDR3aa: CASSFFPSGSTGELFF

v_gene: TRBV27
abundance: .
d_gene: TRBD2
j_gene: TRBJ2-3
CDR3nt: TGTGCCACCAGGACTAGCGGTCCCTATTCGGCAGATACGCAGTATTTT
CDR3aa: CATRTSGPYSADTQYF

v_gene: TRBV7-9
abundance: .
d_gene: .
j_gene: TRBJ1-2
CDR3nt: TGTGCCAGCAGCCAGTTGGACGGAACTTATGGTGGCTACACCTTC
CDR3aa: CASSQLDGTYGGYTF

v_gene: TRBV6-1
abundance: few
d_gene: .
j_gene: TRBJ1-1
CDR3nt: TGTGCCACGCGGCGGGTGAACACTGAAGCTTTCTTT
CDR3aa: CATRRVNTEAFF

v_gene: TRBV5-1
abundance: .
d_gene: TRBD2
j_gene: TRBJ2-3
CDR3nt: TGCGCCAGCAGCCCCGGCGGACTAGCGGGAGGAAACACAGATACGCAGTATTTT
CDR3aa: CASSPGGLAGGNTDTQYF

v_gene: TRBV28
abundance: .
d_gene: .
j_gene: TRBJ1-2
CDR3nt: TGTGCCAGCAGTTTTCCTAACTATGGCTACACCTTC
CDR3aa: CASSFPNYGYTF

v_gene: TRBV19
abundance: .
d_gene: .
j_gene: TRBJ2-3
CDR3nt: TGTGCCAGTAGGCCTTTGTCCTGGGCAGATACGCAGTATTTT
CDR3aa: CASRPLSWADTQYF

v_gene: TRBV5-1
abundance: .
d_gene: .
j_gene: TRBJ2-2
CDR3nt: TGCGCCAGCAGCTTGGGGGTCACGGCCGGGGAGCTGTTTTTT
CDR3aa: CASSLGVTAGELFF

v_gene: TRBV5-1
abundance: .
d_gene: .
j_gene: TRBJ1-1
CDR3nt: TGCGCCAGCAGCTTGGCCGCAGGAAGCATGAACACTGAAGCTTTCTTT
CDR3aa: CASSLAAGSMNTEAFF

v_gene: TRBV10-3
abundance: .
d_gene: .
j_gene: TRBJ1-1
CDR3nt: TGTGCCATCGGTCCCGAGAAACAGGGCGCTATGAACACTGAAGCTTTCTTT
CDR3aa: CAIGPEKQGAMNTEAFF

v_gene: TRBV25-1
abundance: .
d_gene: .
j_gene: TRBJ1-4
CDR3nt: TGTGCCAGCAGTGAATATGACCTGGAAAAACTGTTTTTT
CDR3aa: CASSEYDLEKLFF

v_gene: TRBV6-6
abundance: .
d_gene: TRBD2
j_gene: TRBJ2-5
CDR3nt: TGTGCCAGCAGTTACCCCGGGGGGGAGACCCAGTACTTC
CDR3aa: CASSYPGGETQYF

v_gene: TRBV6-5
abundance: .
d_gene: .
j_gene: TRBJ1-2
CDR3nt: TGTGCCAGCAGTTACAGCAGCTACTATGGCTACACCTTC
CDR3aa: CASSYSSYYGYTF

v_gene: TRBV14
abundance: .
d_gene: .
j_gene: TRBJ2-7
CDR3nt: TGTGCCAGCAGTCCGAATCGACCCGGCAGCAATAAGGCGAGGATCGCCTACGAGCAGTACTTC
CDR3aa: CASSPNRPGSNKARIAYEQYF

v_gene: TRBV9
abundance: .
d_gene: .
j_gene: TRBJ2-3
CDR3nt: TGTGCCAGCAGCGTAGCGGGAGCCAGCACAGATACGCAGTATTTT
CDR3aa: CASSVAGASTDTQYF

v_gene: TRBV27
abundance: .
d_gene: TRBD1
j_gene: TRBJ1-3
CDR3nt: TGTGCCAGCAGTTTACACCGGACAGGTTTCTCGGGAAACACCATATATTTT
CDR3aa: CASSLHRTGFSGNTIYF

v_gene: TRBV6-5
abundance: .
d_gene: .
j_gene: TRBJ2-1
CDR3nt: TGTGCCAGCAGTTACTCCTCGGCAGGGGGGCACAATGAGCAGTTCTTC
CDR3aa: CASSYSSAGGHNEQFF

v_gene: TRBV28
abundance: .
d_gene: .
j_gene: TRBJ1-2
CDR3nt: TGTGCCAGCAGTTTACCAACCGGGCGGTCAGGCTACACCTTC
CDR3aa: CASSLPTGRSGYTF

v_gene: TRBV11-2
abundance: .
d_gene: .
j_gene: TRBJ2-7
CDR3nt: TGTGCCAGCAGCTTGGGGGCCTACGAGCAGTACTTC
CDR3aa: CASSLGAYEQYF

v_gene: TRBV7-8
abundance: .
d_gene: .
j_gene: TRBJ1-1
CDR3nt: TGTGCCAGCAGCACACCTCTGGCCAGGGGAAAGCGGACTGAAGCTTTCTTT
CDR3aa: CASSTPLARGKRTEAFF

v_gene: TRBV28
abundance: few
d_gene: .
j_gene: TRBJ1-1
CDR3nt: TGTGCCGCTGAGGGCACTGAAGCTTTCTTT
CDR3aa: CAAEGTEAFF

v_gene: TRBV11-2
abundance: .
d_gene: TRBD2
j_gene: TRBJ2-3
CDR3nt: TGTGCCAGCAGCTTACGTCCCCTAGCGGAAGCAGATACGCAGTATTTT
CDR3aa: CASSLRPLAEADTQYF

v_gene: TRBV7-8
abundance: .
d_gene: TRBD2
j_gene: TRBJ2-7
CDR3nt: TGTGCCAGCAGCTCAGGGGTCCTGACTAGCGGGACCTACGAGCAGTACTTC
CDR3aa: CASSSGVLTSGTYEQYF

v_gene: TRBV20-1
abundance: .
d_gene: .
j_gene: TRBJ2-3
CDR3nt: TGCAGTGCCCCCCGCACAGATACGCAGTATTTT
CDR3aa: CSAPRTDTQYF